Listed below are T cell receptor beta chains from one sample, sequenced in a study of T cell responses to AZD1222 COVID-19 vaccine. The method was immunoSEQ multiplex PCR; TCRdb's version includes in-frame clones alone and lacks a portion of them. The sample lists roughly 180,000 clones, around 93% seen once, with 9.2% in the top ten. The starting material was peripheral blood, obtained on day 0 of AZD1222 vaccination. The origin of the receptors is an adult in good health. Each CDR3 is given with its conserved first and last residue. D genes are given only for firm matches. Clone size is shown for a subset of rows, as once, few, many or a class of expanded clone.

CDR3 | DNA | J | V | size | D
CATMQAGRYNEKLFF | TGTGCCACCATGCAGGCGGGACGGTATAATGAAAAACTGTTTTTT | TRBJ1-4 | TRBV6-5 | - | -
CASSQDPVGDEQYF | TGCGCCAGCAGCCAAGATCCTGTGGGAGACGAGCAGTACTTC | TRBJ2-7 | TRBV4-1 | - | -
CASRSPLAGSTDTQYF | TGTGCAAGTCGCAGTCCACTAGCGGGAAGCACAGATACGCAGTATTTT | TRBJ2-3 | TRBV12-2 | once | -
CASSSKPGTGADEQYF | TGTGCCAGCAGCTCAAAACCAGGGACAGGGGCCGACGAGCAGTACTTC | TRBJ2-7 | TRBV7-9 | - | TRBD1
CASSLGQNTEAFF | TGTGCCAGCAGCCTCGGCCAGAACACTGAAGCTTTCTTT | TRBJ1-1 | TRBV6-5 | - | -
CASSEGQNNQPQHF | TGTGCCAGCAGTGAGGGACAGAACAATCAGCCCCAGCATTTT | TRBJ1-5 | TRBV2 | - | TRBD1
CSASGARVNNEQFF | TGCAGTGCTAGTGGTGCGAGGGTGAACAATGAGCAGTTCTTC | TRBJ2-1 | TRBV20-1 | - | -
CASSFIAGVRSYEQYF | TGCGCCAGCAGCTTTATAGCGGGAGTTCGGTCCTACGAGCAGTACTTC | TRBJ2-7 | TRBV5-1 | - | TRBD2
CAWSVGRGRTLHF | TGTGCCTGGAGTGTTGGCAGGGGCAGGACCCTCCACTTT | TRBJ1-6 | TRBV30 | - | -
CASSPQVAGNQPQHF | TGTGCCAGCTCACCACAAGTGGCAGGCAATCAGCCCCAGCATTTT | TRBJ1-5 | TRBV18 | - | -
CASSLTDTQYF | TGCGCCAGCAGCTTAACAGATACGCAGTATTTT | TRBJ2-3 | TRBV5-1 | - | -
CASSAPSGRADWTDTQYF | TGCGCCAGCAGCGCCCCTAGCGGGAGGGCCGATTGGACAGATACGCAGTATTTT | TRBJ2-3 | TRBV10-2 | - | TRBD2
CASSQDPGSYEQYF | TGTGCCAGCAGCCAAGATCCCGGATCCTACGAGCAGTACTTC | TRBJ2-7 | TRBV3-1/TRBV3-2 | - | -
CASSLAGNGYTF | TGCGCCAGCAGCTTGGCCGGCAATGGCTACACCTTC | TRBJ1-2 | TRBV5-1 | - | -
CASSLDRSTRGYTF | TGCGCCAGCAGCTTGGACAGATCTACTAGGGGCTACACCTTC | TRBJ1-2 | TRBV5-1 | - | -
CAAKRGTNYEQYF | TGTGCCGCCAAGAGAGGGACTAACTACGAGCAGTACTTC | TRBJ2-7 | TRBV6-5 | - | TRBD2
CASSYSGLTNEKLFF | TGTGCCAGCAGTTACTCAGGGTTAACTAATGAAAAACTGTTTTTT | TRBJ1-4 | TRBV6-6 | - | -
CASSSPTVQETQYF | TGTGCCAGCAGTTCCCCTACAGTACAAGAGACCCAGTACTTC | TRBJ2-5 | TRBV28 | few | -
CASSLSQGAREQYF | TGTGCCAGCAGCTTAAGCCAGGGGGCGCGCGAGCAGTACTTC | TRBJ2-7 | TRBV7-3 | - | TRBD1
CASSVGAGTGSAEAFF | TGTGCCAGTAGTGTGGGAGCCGGGACAGGATCAGCTGAAGCTTTCTTT | TRBJ1-1 | TRBV19 | - | TRBD1